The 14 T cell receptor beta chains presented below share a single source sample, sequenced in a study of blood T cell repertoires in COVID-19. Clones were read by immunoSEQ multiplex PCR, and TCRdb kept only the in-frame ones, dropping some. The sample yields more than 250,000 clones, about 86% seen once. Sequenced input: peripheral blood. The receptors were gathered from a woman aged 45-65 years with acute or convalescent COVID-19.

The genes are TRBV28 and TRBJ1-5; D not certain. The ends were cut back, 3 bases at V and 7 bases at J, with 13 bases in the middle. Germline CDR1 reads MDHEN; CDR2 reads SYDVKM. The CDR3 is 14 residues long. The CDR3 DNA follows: TGTGCCAGCAGTTTCCCCGTGGGGAGACAGCCCCAGCATTTT. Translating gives CASSFPVGRQPQHF.

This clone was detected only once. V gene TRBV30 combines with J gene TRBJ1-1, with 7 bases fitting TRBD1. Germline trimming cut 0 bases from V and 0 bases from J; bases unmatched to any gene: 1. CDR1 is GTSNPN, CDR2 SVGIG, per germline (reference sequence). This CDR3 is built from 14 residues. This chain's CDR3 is CAWSVGGVNTEAFF. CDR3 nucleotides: TGTGCCTGGAGTGTAGGGGGCGTGAACACTGAAGCTTTCTTT.

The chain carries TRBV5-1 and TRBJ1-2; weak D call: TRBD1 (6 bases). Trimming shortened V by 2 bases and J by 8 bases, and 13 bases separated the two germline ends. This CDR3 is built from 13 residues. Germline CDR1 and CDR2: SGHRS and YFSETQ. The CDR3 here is CASSFGQLEGYTF. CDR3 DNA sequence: TGCGCCAGCAGCTTTGGACAGCTGGAAGGCTACACCTTC.

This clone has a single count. This CDR3 is CASSLLERETQYF. The CDR3 DNA is TGTGCCAGCAGTTTACTGGAGCGGGAGACCCAGTACTTC. The chain is built from TRBV12-3 or TRBV12-4 and TRBJ2-5; a weak D match, TRBD2 (5 bases). V lost 2 bases to trimming and J lost 5 bases, with 9 bases between them. This CDR3 comprises 13 residues.

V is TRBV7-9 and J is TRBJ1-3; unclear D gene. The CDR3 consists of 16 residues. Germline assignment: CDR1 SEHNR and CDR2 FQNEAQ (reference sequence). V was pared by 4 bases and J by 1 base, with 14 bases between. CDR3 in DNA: TGTGCCAGCAGCTCCAGGACGGCGGGGTCTGGAAACACCATATATTTT. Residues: CASSSRTAGSGNTIYF.

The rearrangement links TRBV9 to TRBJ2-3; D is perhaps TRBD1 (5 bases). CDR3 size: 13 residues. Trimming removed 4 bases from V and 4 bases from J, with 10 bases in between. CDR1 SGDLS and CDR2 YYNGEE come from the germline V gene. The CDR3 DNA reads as TGTGCCAGCAGCTCGCAGACAGCAGATACGCAGTATTTT. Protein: CASSSQTADTQYF.

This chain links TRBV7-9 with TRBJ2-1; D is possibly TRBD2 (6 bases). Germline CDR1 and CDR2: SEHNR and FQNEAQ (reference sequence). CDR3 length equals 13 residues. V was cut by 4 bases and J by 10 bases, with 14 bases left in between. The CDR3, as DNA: TGTGCCAGCAGCTCAGCCGGGGGTAGGGAGCAGTTCTTC. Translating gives CASSSAGGREQFF.

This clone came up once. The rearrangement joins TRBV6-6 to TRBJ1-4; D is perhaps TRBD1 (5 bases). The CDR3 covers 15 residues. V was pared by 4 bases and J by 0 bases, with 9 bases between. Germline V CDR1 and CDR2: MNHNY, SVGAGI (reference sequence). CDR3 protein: CASSWDSSTNEKLFF. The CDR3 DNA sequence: TGTGCCAGCAGTTGGGACTCCTCAACTAATGAAAAACTGTTTTTT.

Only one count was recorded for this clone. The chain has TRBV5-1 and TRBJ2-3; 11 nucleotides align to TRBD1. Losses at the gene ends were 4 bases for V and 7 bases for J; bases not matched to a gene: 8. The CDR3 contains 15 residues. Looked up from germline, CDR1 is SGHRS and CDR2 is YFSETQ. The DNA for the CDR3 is TGCGCCAGCAGCGTCGGGACAGGGGGACTGAATACGCAGTATTTT. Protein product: CASSVGTGGLNTQYF.

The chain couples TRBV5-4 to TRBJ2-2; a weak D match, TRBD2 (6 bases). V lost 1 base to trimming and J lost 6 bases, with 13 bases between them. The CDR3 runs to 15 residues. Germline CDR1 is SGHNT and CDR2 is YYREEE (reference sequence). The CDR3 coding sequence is TGTGCCAGCAGCTTGCGCGGGGTTAGTCCCGGGGAGCTGTTTTTT. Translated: CASSLRGVSPGELFF.

The CDR3 loop reads CASSSRTGGTYGYTF. CDR3 in DNA: TGTGCCAGTAGTTCCAGGACAGGGGGTACCTATGGCTACACCTTC. The genes are TRBV19 and TRBJ1-2; 10 bases are a match to TRBD1. V gave up 5 bases and J gave up 4 bases; unmatched junction bases: 7. The CDR3 covers 15 residues. Germline V gives CDR1 LNHDA, CDR2 SQIVND (reference sequence).

CDR3 DNA: TGTGCCAGCAGTGCAGGGGGCTATGGCTACACCTTC. It codes for CASSAGGYGYTF. The chain couples TRBV12-3 or TRBV12-4 to TRBJ1-2; 7 bases are shared with TRBD1. The CDR3 contains 12 residues. V was pared by 5 bases and J by 4 bases, with 1 base of the junction left unmatched.

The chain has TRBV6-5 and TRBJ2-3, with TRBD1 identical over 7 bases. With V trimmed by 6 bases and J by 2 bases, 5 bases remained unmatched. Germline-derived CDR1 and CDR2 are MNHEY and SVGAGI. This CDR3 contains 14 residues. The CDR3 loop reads CASRGTADTDTQYF. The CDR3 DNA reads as TGTGCCAGCAGAGGGACAGCGGACACAGATACGCAGTATTTT.

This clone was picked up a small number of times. The CDR3 nucleotides are TGTGCCAGCAGCTTAATCACACCTAGCAATCAGCCCCAGCATTTT. Translating it yields CASSLITPSNQPQHF. The chain employs TRBV7-8 and TRBJ1-5; D is uncertain. The CDR3 length is 15 residues. V lost 2 bases, J lost 0 bases, and 8 bases lay in between. Germline assignment: CDR1 SGHVS and CDR2 FQNEAQ.